The sequence of this TCR beta chain was determined in a study of cytomegalovirus exposure and HLA in healthy donors. Overall study context: In a later analysis, the 120 or so validation repertoires were reported to have used the same platform as the 600 to 700 first-cohort repertoires.

The CDR3 is made up of 16 amino acids. TCRdb keeps only in-frame clones here, not all; method: immunoSEQ multiplex PCR. The repertoire includes around 98,000 clones, roughly 87% of them detected once, and about 6.5% sits in the top ten. Sequencing was performed on PBMCs. The chain is built from TRBV21-1 and TRBJ2-3; the table assigns TRBD2, which was not confirmed against the DNA. TRBV21-1 is labeled a pseudogene. The receptor comes from a man aged 18 to 30 in good health and CMV-seropositive. DNA of the CDR3: TGTGCCAGCAGCAAAGCGCTCGGCGGGTTCACAGATACGCAGTATTTT. Translation: CASSKALGGFTDTQYF.